Sequencing of this T cell receptor (beta chain) was carried out in a study of glioma-infiltrating T cells. TCR alpha and beta CDR3 regions were amplified from RNA using iRepertoire nested multiplex PCR. TCRdb reanalysed the multiplex PCR reads using MiXCR and keeps one entry per CDR3 protein. The sample shows around 390,000 distinct CDR3 sequences, less than 50% of them seen only once. Details on this clonotype: One junction end does not reproduce the germline sequence, and a read error may be involved.

CDR1 and CDR2 from the germline V gene are KGHSH and LQKENI. The CDR3 loop spans 16 amino acids. This sequence originates from a human donor with low-grade glioma or glioblastoma, undergoing nonglioma brain surgery, or in good health (not recorded which). The chain couples TRBV18 to TRBJ1-1; D unresolved. Material for sequencing was glioma tissue, nonneoplastic brain tissue, or PBMCs (not recorded which). CDR3 bases: TGTGCCAGCTCACCACTCCCCCTGGCTTCCGGCACTGAAGCCTTCTTT. This sequence encodes CASSPLPLASGTEAFF.